The next 31 T cell receptor beta chains were all read from a single sample in a study of cytomegalovirus exposure and HLA in healthy donors (dated 2017 in TCRdb). Library generation was performed with the immunoSEQ multiplex PCR assay. For the multiplex PCR, a mixture combining 60 forward primers for TCR Vbeta segments and 13 reverse primers for TCR Jbeta segments was used. The table was pulled from immuneACCESS by TCRdb, which kept in-frame rearrangements only. Such tables lose some clones; where checked, under half of the loss comes from unresolved V genes, and the rest has no known cause. The sample table lists about 190,000 clones, 80% to 85% of them with a count of one. Clones ranked in the top ten supply 0.95% to 1.5% of the sample. The source material was PBMCs. All receptors derive from a boy between 2 and 10 years old in good health and CMV-seronegative.

V is TRBV5-4 and J is TRBJ2-3, with a weak D call TRBD2 (7 bases). CDR1 and CDR2 (germline): SGHNT, YYREEE (reference sequence). V dropped 3 bases and J dropped 3 bases, with 20 bases sitting between them. This CDR3 region has 17 residues. CDR3 residues: CASSSPRAGRGTDTQYF. In DNA, the CDR3 is TGTGCCAGCAGCTCGCCTCGAGCGGGGAGGGGGACAGATACGCAGTATTTT.

This chain connects TRBV15 to TRBJ2-7; 7 nucleotides match TRBD1. V dropped 5 bases and J dropped 3; count of bases not matched to a gene: 7. There are 14 residues in the CDR3. The germline gives CDR1 LNHNV, CDR2 YYDKDF (reference sequence). The CDR3 DNA reads as TGTGCCACCAGCGGTCAACGACAGGGCTACGAGCAGTACGTC. Its translation is CATSGQRQGYEQYV.

This chain joins TRBV5-6 and TRBJ1-2; TRBD1 matches 9 bases. The germline CDR1 and CDR2 sequences are SGHDT and YYEEEE. CDR3 length: 15 residues. The trim removed 4 bases at V and 2 bases at J, leaving 6 bases unmatched. The chain's CDR3 is CASSPGTGPNYGYTF. The DNA for the CDR3 is TGTGCCAGCAGCCCCGGGACAGGGCCGAACTATGGCTACACCTTC.

The V gene is TRBV9, the J gene TRBJ1-1, with TRBD1 as a possible D gene (5 bases). The CDR3 contains 13 residues. The V gene lost 4 bases and the J gene lost 5 bases, with 12 bases spanning the gap. The germline gives CDR1 SGDLS, CDR2 YYNGEE. CDR3 protein: CASSRSEGTEAFF. The CDR3 nucleotides are TGTGCCAGCAGCCGCTCGGAGGGGACTGAAGCTTTCTTT.

This chain joins TRBV7-9 and TRBJ2-2; 10 bases align to TRBD1. Germline V lookup: CDR1 SEHNR, CDR2 FQNEAQ (reference sequence). This CDR3 is built from 15 residues. The ends lost 5 bases at V and 6 bases at J; junction bases unmatched: 6. CDR3 in amino acids: CASSRGTGAAGELFF. CDR3 nucleotide sequence: TGTGCCAGCAGCCGAGGGACAGGGGCAGCCGGGGAGCTGTTTTTT. The full variable domain, completed using reference TRBV7-9 and TRBJ2-2, is DTGVSQNPRHKITKRGQNVTFRCDPISEHNRLYWYRQTLGQGPEFLTYFQNEAQLEKSRLLSDRFSAERPKGSFSTLEIQRTEQGDSAMYLCASSRGTGAAGELFFGEGSRLTVL.

This rearrangement joins TRBV19 to TRBJ1-2; the D gene is possibly TRBD1 (6 bases). In germline, CDR1 is LNHDA, CDR2 SQIVND (reference sequence). The CDR3 length is 15 residues. Trimming took off 6 bases at V and 3 bases at J, with 17 bases between the two ends. In nucleotides, the CDR3 is TGTGCCAGTAGGTACCGGGACATGTCGGACTATGGCTACACCTTC. Protein: CASRYRDMSDYGYTF.

This chain uses TRBV12-5 with TRBJ1-4; weak D call: TRBD1 (6 bases). The ends were cut back, 1 base at V and 4 bases at J, with 10 bases in the middle. Germline CDR1 and CDR2: LGHNT and FRNRAP. This CDR3 has 15 residues. Written as DNA, the CDR3 is TGTGCTAGTGGTTTGGGGCAGGGGATTAATGAAAAACTGTTTTTT. Amino acids: CASGLGQGINEKLFF. Drawing the rest from reference TRBV12-5 and TRBJ1-4, the complete variable domain is DARVTQTPRHKVTEMGQEVTMRCQPILGHNTVFWYRQTMMQGLELLAYFRNRAPLDDSGMPKDRFSAEMPDATLATLKIQPSEPRDSAVYFCASGLGQGINEKLFFGSGTQLSVL.

The CDR3 sequence: CASSAGPSGTGGIEAFF. In nucleotides, the CDR3 is TGTGCCAGCAGCGCAGGTCCCTCCGGGACAGGGGGCATTGAAGCTTTCTTT. The chain carries TRBV7-2 and TRBJ1-1, with 12 bases fitting TRBD1. J gave up 7 bases and V 5 bases, and 14 bases lay outside the gene matches. CDR1 and CDR2 (germline): SGHTA, FQGNSA. CDR3 length: 17 residues.

This clone came up once. The rearrangement joins TRBV28 to TRBJ2-1; D perhaps matches TRBD2 (6 bases). The germline gives CDR1 MDHEN, CDR2 SYDVKM. The germline V and J ends were trimmed by 7 bases and 0 bases, with 10 bases remaining between them. CDR3 size: 14 residues. CDR3 amino acids: CASKGGTSYNEQFF. CDR3 DNA: TGTGCCAGCAAGGGCGGGACCTCCTACAATGAGCAGTTCTTC.

This clone appeared once. The CDR3 region has the DNA TGTGCCAGCAGCTTAGTGACGGGAGCGGCCGGGGAGCTGTTTTTT. This encodes CASSLVTGAAGELFF. The chain carries TRBV7-6 and TRBJ2-2; perhaps TRBD2 as D (6 bases). V was clipped by 1 base and J by 6 bases, with 12 bases between them. CDR3 length equals 15 residues. Germline V CDR1 and CDR2: SGHVS, FNYEAQ.

The V gene is TRBV9, the J gene TRBJ1-1; D is possibly TRBD1 (6 bases). This CDR3 is 15 amino acids long. V was clipped by 0 bases and J by 3 bases, with 12 bases between them. The germline CDR1 and CDR2 sequences are SGDLS and YYNGEE. CDR3 sequence reads: CASSVEEGVYTEAFF. Here the CDR3 DNA reads TGTGCCAGCAGCGTAGAAGAGGGGGTCTACACTGAAGCTTTCTTT.

The V call is TRBV19, the J call TRBJ2-7; maybe TRBD1 (5 bases). The CDR3 is made up of 15 amino acids. Germline V gene data show CDR1 as LNHDA and CDR2 as SQIVND (reference sequence). V lost 5 bases, J lost 2 bases, and 16 bases lay in between. The CDR3 loop is CASSSRQTLTYEQYF. CDR3 DNA sequence: TGTGCCAGTAGTTCCAGACAGACCCTAACCTACGAGCAGTACTTC.

This clone was seen a few times. The V call is TRBV5-6, the J call TRBJ2-1; 8 bases align to TRBD1. CDR1 is SGHDT and CDR2 is YYEEEE in the germline V gene. V dropped 4 bases and J dropped 5; count of bases not matched to a gene: 5. This CDR3 has 14 amino acids. CDR3 coding DNA: TGTGCCAGCAGCCAGGACAGGGCACACAATGAGCAGTTCTTC. Amino acids: CASSQDRAHNEQFF. The entire variable domain, with the rest obtained from reference TRBV5-6 and TRBJ2-1, is as follows: DAGVTQSPTHLIKTRGQQVTLRCSPKSGHDTVSWYQQALGQGPQFIFQYYEEEERQRGNFPDRFSGHQFPNYSSELNVNALLLGDSALYLCASSQDRAHNEQFFGPGTRLTVL.

The chain couples TRBV10-3 to TRBJ2-3, with TRBD1 identical over 8 bases. CDR1 and CDR2 (germline): ENHRY, SYGVKD. V shed 0 bases, J shed 4 bases, and the junction held 6 bases outside the gene matches. The CDR3 extends over 16 amino acids. CDR3 nucleotides: TGTGCCATCAGTGAGTCGACAGGGGAAATAGCAGATACGCAGTATTTT. Translation: CAISESTGEIADTQYF.

In its sample, this clone was seen a few times. V is TRBV5-6 and J is TRBJ2-7, with TRBD2 as a possible D gene (5 bases). The CDR3 loop spans 14 amino acids. Trimming stripped 0 bases from V and 3 bases from J, with 10 bases between. Germline CDR1 SGHDT, CDR2 YYEEEE. CDR3 sequence reads: CASSLGGGSYEQYV. The CDR3 DNA follows: TGTGCCAGCAGCTTGGGGGGTGGGAGCTACGAGCAGTACGTC.

The chain has TRBV30 and TRBJ1-1; D call uncertain. The CDR3 length is 13 residues. The V gene's germline CDR1 is GTSNPN and CDR2 SVGIG (reference sequence). V was trimmed by 4 bases and J by 5 bases, leaving 14 bases between them. CDR3 amino acids: CAWTPGRETEAFF. The DNA for the CDR3 is TGTGCCTGGACCCCAGGTAGGGAGACTGAAGCTTTCTTT.

Turning to this clone: Germline is not matched at one junction end, which may reflect a read error. The CDR3 DNA is TGCACCAGGGCCCGGGGGTCCTGCACAGATACGCAGTATTTT. Translating gives CTRARGSCTDTQYF. This chain connects TRBV10-1 to TRBJ2-3, with D perhaps matching TRBD2 (6 bases). The CDR3 is 14 amino acids. Germline lookup yields CDR1 WNHNN and CDR2 SYGVQD (reference sequence).

V is TRBV30 and J is TRBJ2-7, with D possibly matching TRBD2 (6 bases). CDR3 size: 14 residues. The V gene lost 0 bases and the J gene lost 3 bases, with 12 bases spanning the gap. Germline V gives CDR1 GTSNPN, CDR2 SVGIG (reference sequence). The CDR3 DNA follows: TGTGCCTGGAGTGTGGGTGGAGGGAACTACGAGCAGTACTTC. Translation: CAWSVGGGNYEQYF.

This chain uses TRBV6-6 with TRBJ2-1; TRBD2 matches at 10 bases. This CDR3 has 16 amino acids. V lost 6 bases, J lost 6 bases, and 11 bases stayed unmatched. Per the germline V gene, CDR1 is MNHNY and CDR2 is SVGAGI (reference sequence). The CDR3 spells CASRNLGLAAFNEQFF. DNA of the CDR3: TGTGCCAGCAGGAACCTTGGACTAGCGGCCTTCAATGAGCAGTTCTTC.

The chain links TRBV6-1 to TRBJ2-7; TRBD1 agrees at 7 bases. The CDR3 sequence is 15 residues long. V was pared by 1 base and J by 0 bases, with 3 bases of the junction left unmatched. CDR1 and CDR2 from the germline V gene are MNHNS and SASEGT. The CDR3 bases are TGTGCCAGCAGTGAAGGACAGGGAATCTCCTACGAGCAGTACGTC. Protein sequence: CASSEGQGISYEQYV.

The J gene is TRBJ2-1, the V gene TRBV7-9, with 8 positions matching TRBD2. The CDR3 runs to 15 residues. V dropped 4 bases and J dropped 3; count of bases not matched to a gene: 5. Germline V gene sequence: CDR1 SEHNR, CDR2 FQNEAQ (reference sequence). The CDR3 here is CASSSGTSGYNEQFF. DNA for the CDR3: TGTGCCAGCAGCTCCGGGACTAGTGGCTACAATGAGCAGTTCTTC.

CDR3 amino acids: CASSPRQGSTDTQYF. CDR3 sequence (DNA): TGTGCCAGCAGTCCACGACAGGGCAGCACAGATACGCAGTATTTT. This rearrangement joins TRBV6-1 to TRBJ2-3, with 7 bases identical to TRBD1. Germline V lookup: CDR1 MNHNS, CDR2 SASEGT. This CDR3 has 15 amino acids. V trimming: 5 bases; J trimming: 0 bases; junction bases outside the gene matches: 5.

The chain carries TRBV5-6 and TRBJ1-2; perhaps TRBD1 as D (5 bases). Germline V gene data show CDR1 as SGHDT and CDR2 as YYEEEE. This CDR3 is 14 amino acids long. The V end lost 0 bases, the J end lost 8 bases, and 14 bases lay between the germline ends. The CDR3 loop is CASSLAGRGGGYTF. In DNA form, the CDR3 reads TGTGCCAGCAGCTTGGCCGGAAGGGGTGGGGGCTACACCTTC.

V is TRBV5-1 and J is TRBJ1-1; D is unresolved. CDR1 is SGHRS and CDR2 is YFSETQ in the germline V gene. This CDR3 has 13 residues. Trimming took 2 bases from V and 1 from J, leaving 6 bases between them. CDR3 nucleotides: TGCGCCAGCAGCTTAGGAGAGAACACTGAAGCTTTCTTT. Its protein product is CASSLGENTEAFF.

This clone was seen more than once but under ten times. The chain couples TRBV15 to TRBJ1-1; D unclear. V was pared by 4 bases and J by 2 bases, with 8 bases between. Germline V gives CDR1 LNHNV, CDR2 YYDKDF (reference sequence). The CDR3 contains 13 residues. The chain's CDR3 is CATSTQVNTEAFF. The CDR3 DNA is TGTGCCACCAGCACTCAGGTCAACACTGAAGCTTTCTTT.

The chain combines TRBV19 with TRBJ1-1, with D unresolved. CDR1 LNHDA and CDR2 SQIVND come from the germline V gene (reference sequence). Trimming removed 3 bases at V and 1 base at J, with 9 bases between. The CDR3 has 14 residues. As DNA, the CDR3 is TGTGCCAGTAGTATCGTCCTTAAGAACACTGAAGCTTTCTTT. Amino acid sequence: CASSIVLKNTEAFF.

This clone was recorded a few times. The chain uses TRBV4-1 and TRBJ2-1, with 7 bases that match TRBD2. Germline trimming cut 1 base from V and 10 bases from J; bases unmatched to any gene: 7. The germline gives CDR1 MGHRA, CDR2 YSYEKL. CDR3 length: 14 amino acids. CDR3 sequence (DNA): TGCGCCAGCAGCCAAGGGCGGGAGTGGGGAGAGCAGTTCTTC. As protein: CASSQGREWGEQFF.

The chain links TRBV6-1 to TRBJ1-2; the D gene is possibly TRBD1 (6 bases). V was pared by 6 bases and J by 5 bases, with 13 bases between. The CDR3 is 13 amino acids. Looked up from germline, CDR1 is MNHNS and CDR2 is SASEGT. CDR3 bases: TGTGCCAGCAGGTGGGCGACAGGATATGGCTACACCTTC. Translated: CASRWATGYGYTF.

This rearrangement joins TRBV30 to TRBJ1-2; D unclear. Germline V gives CDR1 GTSNPN, CDR2 SVGIG (reference sequence). Trimming took off 2 bases at V and 0 bases at J, with 10 bases between the two ends. The CDR3 sequence is 14 residues long. The DNA of the CDR3 is TGTGCCTGGAGTCCTGACACTCCTAACTATGGCTACACCTTC. Amino acids: CAWSPDTPNYGYTF.

The V call is TRBV9, the J call TRBJ2-3; possibly TRBD2 for D (6 bases). With 2 bases removed from V and 6 bases from J, the gap between germline ends came to 10 bases. Germline lookup yields CDR1 SGDLS and CDR2 YYNGEE. The CDR3 runs 13 residues. CDR3 bases: TGTGCCAGCAGCGTGGGAGGTCCGGATACGCAGTATTTT. Its protein product is CASSVGGPDTQYF. Variable domain in full (rest from reference TRBV9 and TRBJ2-3): DSGVTQTPKHLITATGQRVTLRCSPRSGDLSVYWYQQSLDQGLQFLIQYYNGEERAKGNILERFSAQQFPDLHSELNLSSLELGDSALYFCASSVGGPDTQYFGPGTRLTVL.

CDR3 sequence reads: CASSIGDSVANEQYF. CDR3 sequence (DNA): TGTGCCAGTAGTATAGGCGACAGTGTGGCTAACGAGCAGTACTTC. The genes are TRBV19 and TRBJ2-7; D perhaps matches TRBD1 (5 bases). CDR1 and CDR2 (germline): LNHDA, SQIVND (reference sequence). With 1 base removed from V and 5 bases from J, the gap between germline ends came to 15 bases. This CDR3 region has 15 residues.